A single sample is the source of the 30 T cell receptor beta chains below, sequenced in a study of blood T cells in healthy people across ages. Primed by a sample-barcoded 5' primer and a J-beta primer mix, a second PCR proceeded for roughly 7 to 11 cycles. TCRdb fed the 5' RACE reads into MiXCR, producing one record per CDR3 protein. The table shows some 640,000 distinct CDR3 sequences, with roughly 30% occurring only once. The sequenced sample was blood. These receptor sequences come from a woman aged 80 or older in good health.

This clonotype was seen ten or more times. The chain joins TRBV28 to TRBJ2-1; maybe TRBD2 (5 bases). Trimming removed 5 bases from V and 5 bases from J, with 22 bases in between. Germline V gives CDR1 MDHEN, CDR2 SYDVKM. CDR3 length: 17 amino acids. CDR3 bases: TGTGCCAGCAGTCCGGCGGGTCGGGATTCCGGCCACAATGAGCAGTTCTTC. It codes for CASSPAGRDSGHNEQFF.

There are many counts of this clonotype. The chain employs TRBV24-1 and TRBJ2-7; 7 bases are a match to TRBD1. Trimming removed 5 bases from V and 1 base from J; junction bases left unmatched: 10. Germline values: CDR1 KGHDR, CDR2 SFDVKD. The CDR3 runs to 16 residues. DNA for the CDR3: TGTGCCACCAGTGCGATGGATGGCAGGGGGTCCTACGAGCAGTACTTC. Translating gives CATSAMDGRGSYEQYF.

The chain links TRBV27 to TRBJ1-1; the D is unclear. Per germline, CDR1 MNHEY and CDR2 SMNVEV (reference sequence). V was shortened by 8 bases and J by 0 bases, with 31 bases between the two germline ends. This CDR3 has 20 residues. In DNA, the CDR3 is TGTGCCAGCCAACAGAAAAAGAGACGGATTCTTACCCCCATGAACACTGAAGCTTTCTTT. As protein: CASQQKKRRILTPMNTEAFF.

This clonotype showed up just a few times. The chain carries TRBV4-2 and TRBJ1-1, with TRBD1 as a possible D gene (6 bases). Trimming removed 6 bases at V and 11 bases at J, with 22 bases between. In germline, CDR1 is LGHNA, CDR2 YNFKEQ. The CDR3 totals 14 residues. CDR3 bases: TGTGCCAGCAGTAAGGTACAGGGTGGGGAAGGGGCTTTCTTT. Translated, it gives CASSKVQGGEGAFF.

The chain joins TRBV7-2 to TRBJ1-5; D gene uncertain. Trimming took 4 bases from V and 4 from J, leaving 14 bases between them. CDR1 is SGHTA and CDR2 is FQGNSA in the germline V gene. The CDR3 extends over 15 amino acids. The CDR3 bases are TGTGCCAGCAGCTCAACGTGGAGTCCTAATCAGCCCCAGCATTTT. Amino acid sequence: CASSSTWSPNQPQHF.

Ten or more counts support this clonotype. The chain joins TRBV7-2 to TRBJ2-3; D might be TRBD2 (6 bases). This CDR3 is built from 15 residues. Trimming shortened V by 5 bases and J by 1 base, and 13 bases separated the two germline ends. The V gene's germline CDR1 is SGHTA and CDR2 FQGNSA. CDR3 amino acids: CASSRYGGGTDTQYF. CDR3 DNA: TGTGCCAGCAGCCGTTACGGGGGAGGCACAGATACGCAGTATTTT.

This clonotype was seen only a few times. The rearrangement joins TRBV6-6 to TRBJ2-3, with TRBD2 matching 7 bases. V was pared by 2 bases and J by 6 bases, with 2 bases of the junction left unmatched. This CDR3 is built from 13 residues. The germline CDR1 and CDR2 sequences are MNHNY and SVGAGI (reference sequence). The CDR3 sequence is CASSYRREDTQYF. In nucleotides, the CDR3 is TGTGCCAGCAGTTACCGGCGGGAGGATACGCAGTATTTT.

This clonotype was found once. The gene calls are TRBV9 and TRBJ1-5; D not resolved. CDR3 size: 15 residues. CDR1 is SGDLS, CDR2 YYNGEE, per germline. V was trimmed by 3 bases and J by 6 bases, leaving 16 bases between them. CDR3 sequence reads: CASSERAESGQPQHF. Written as DNA, the CDR3 is TGTGCCAGCAGCGAAAGGGCGGAGTCGGGTCAGCCCCAGCATTTT.

Many counts were recorded for this clonotype. V is TRBV5-1 and J is TRBJ2-7; possibly TRBD1 for D (5 bases). In germline, CDR1 is SGHRS, CDR2 YFSETQ. The CDR3 totals 14 residues. With 2 bases removed from V and 1 base from J, the gap between germline ends came to 10 bases. The CDR3 nucleotides are TGCGCCAGCAGCTTACAAACAGGTTCCTACGAGCAGTACTTC. This encodes CASSLQTGSYEQYF.

Notes on this clonotype: Just one base apart from a much larger clone, this may be a read error. This rearrangement joins TRBV5-5 to TRBJ2-7; tentative D call: TRBD1 (6 bases). The CDR3 runs 15 residues. Germline lookup yields CDR1 SGHKS and CDR2 YYEKEE (reference sequence). V shed 0 bases and J shed 6 bases, with 16 bases lying between them. CDR3 amino acids: CASSLAGQGMGEQYF. CDR3 coding DNA: TGTGCCAGCAGCTTGGCCGGGCAGGGGATGGGCGAGCAGTACTTC.

This clonotype was seen many times. The rearrangement joins TRBV29-1 to TRBJ2-5; D not resolved. V was shortened by 5 bases and J by 3 bases, with 13 bases between the two germline ends. The CDR3 length is 13 residues. The germline gives CDR1 SQVTM, CDR2 ANQGSEA. CDR3 DNA: TGCAGCGTTAAGGGTGCATCCAAAGAGACCCAGTACTTC. Translated: CSVKGASKETQYF.

V is TRBV7-6 and J is TRBJ2-1; 7 nucleotides line up with TRBD2. The end of the DNA fits TRBJ2-7 better, so the J call may be wrong. This CDR3 contains 16 residues. Germline V gene data show CDR1 as SGHVS and CDR2 as FNYEAQ. The CDR3 loop is CASSLASSGTYNEQYF. The DNA for the CDR3 is TGTGCCAGCAGCTTAGCGTCTAGCGGAACCTACAATGAGCAGTACTTC.

In this sample, this clonotype turned up many times. V gene TRBV5-1 combines with J gene TRBJ2-3; 9 bases fit TRBD2. V lost 4 bases to trimming and J lost 5 bases; unmatched junction nucleotides: 14. Germline V CDR1 and CDR2: SGHRS, YFSETQ. The CDR3 runs to 17 residues. In DNA form, the CDR3 reads TGCGCCAGCAGCGTGGAAAGTAGCGGGGGCTGGGGAGATACGCAGTATTTT. It specifies CASSVESSGGWGDTQYF.

This clonotype was seen repeatedly, ten times or more. This CDR3 reads CASSSGQGINEQYF. CDR3 sequence (DNA): TGTGCCAGCAGTTCGGGACAGGGTATCAACGAGCAGTACTTC. The chain combines TRBV6-5 with TRBJ2-7, with 9 bases identical to TRBD1. CDR1 MNHEY and CDR2 SVGAGI come from the germline V gene. Trimming at V came to 4 bases and at J to 5 bases, leaving 6 bases not matched to a gene. The CDR3 is made up of 14 amino acids.

This clonotype has a handful of counts. The chain has TRBV6-1 and TRBJ1-4; no reliable D call. The CDR3 length is 14 residues. Trimming stripped 5 bases from V and 0 bases from J, with 7 bases between. The V gene's germline CDR1 is MNHNS and CDR2 SASEGT. This chain's CDR3 is CASSFRTTNEKLFF. The DNA of the CDR3 is TGTGCCAGCAGTTTCAGAACAACTAATGAAAAACTGTTTTTT.

Regarding this clonotype: A read error may be the cause here, since a much bigger clone is one base away. V is TRBV5-1 and J is TRBJ1-4; D uncertain. The germline gives CDR1 SGHRS, CDR2 YFSETQ. The CDR3 totals 15 residues. As DNA, the CDR3 is TGCGCCAGCGGCTTGGAGGCAGGCAATAATGAAAAACTGTTTTTT. It specifies CASGLEAGNNEKLFF. The full variable domain, with the rest looked up from reference TRBV5-1 and TRBJ1-4, is KAGVTQTPRYLIKTRGQQVTLSCSPISGHRSVSWYQQTPGQGLQFLFEYFSETQRNKGNFPGRFSGRQFSNSRSEMNVSTLELGDSALYLCASGLEAGNNEKLFFGSGTQLSVL.

Note on this clonotype: This may stem from a read error, because a much larger clone lies one nucleotide away. The V and J genes are TRBV24-1 and TRBJ2-1; 14 positions agree with TRBD2. The end of the DNA fits TRBJ2-7 better, so the J call may be wrong. The CDR3 totals 17 residues. CDR1 KGHDR and CDR2 SFDVKD come from the germline V gene. CDR3 region: CATSDRTSGGTYNEQYF. DNA of the CDR3: TGTGCCACCAGTGACAGGACTAGCGGGGGGACCTACAATGAGCAGTACTTC.

The table lists this clonotype with many counts. The rearrangement joins TRBV7-2 to TRBJ1-5, with D possibly matching TRBD1 (5 bases). This CDR3 has 15 residues. Per germline, CDR1 SGHTA and CDR2 FQGNSA. The germline V and J ends were trimmed by 3 bases and 2 bases, with 11 bases remaining between them. This CDR3 reads CASSLSGGGNQPQHF. For the CDR3, the DNA is TGTGCCAGCAGCTTGAGCGGGGGGGGCAATCAGCCCCAGCATTTT. The variable domain in full, with the rest retrieved from reference TRBV7-2 and TRBJ1-5, is GAGVSQSPSNKVTEKGKDVELRCDPISGHTALYWYRQSLGQGLEFLIYFQGNSAPDKSGLPSDRFSAERTGGSVSTLTIQRTQQEDSAVYLCASSLSGGGNQPQHFGDGTRLSIL.

In its sample, this clonotype was seen many times. The chain is built from TRBV3-1 and TRBJ2-1; D remains unclear. Between the trimmed V and J ends, which lost 2 bases and 6 bases, there was a span of 14 bases. This CDR3 spans 15 amino acids. Germline CDR1 reads LGHDT; CDR2 reads YNNKEL (reference sequence). The CDR3 region has the DNA TGTGCCAGCAGCCAACGGACCTCTCCACCCAATGAGCAGTTCTTC. As protein: CASSQRTSPPNEQFF.

This clonotype was detected ten times or more. The chain joins TRBV20-1 to TRBJ1-2, with D possibly being TRBD1 (5 bases). The V gene lost 6 bases and the J gene lost 4 bases, with 15 bases spanning the gap. Germline CDR1 and CDR2: DFQATT and SNEGSKA (reference sequence). This CDR3 spans 13 amino acids. CDR3 loop: CSASGFLGYGYTF. For the CDR3, the DNA is TGCAGTGCCTCAGGGTTTTTGGGCTATGGCTACACCTTC.

This chain links TRBV3-1 with TRBJ1-1; TRBD1 aligns across 9 bases. Germline V lookup: CDR1 LGHDT, CDR2 YNNKEL (reference sequence). The junction had 4 bases not matched to a gene; V was cut back by 1 base and J by 1 base. CDR3 length equals 16 residues. The CDR3: CASSQAGTGRNTEAFF. The CDR3 DNA is TGTGCCAGCAGCCAAGCCGGGACAGGGAGGAACACTGAAGCTTTCTTT.

This chain links TRBV11-3 with TRBJ2-1, with TRBD1 identical over 10 bases. Germline CDR1 reads SGHNT; CDR2 reads YENEEA. This CDR3 is 16 amino acids long. Trimming removed 1 base from V and 8 bases from J; junction bases left unmatched: 8. This CDR3 reads CASSLGPGQGGDEQFF. DNA of the CDR3: TGTGCCAGCAGCTTAGGTCCCGGACAGGGGGGGGATGAGCAGTTCTTC.

In the case of this clonotype: At one of its ends the junction is not consistent with the germline gene, which may arise from a read error. The V and J genes are TRBV30 and TRBJ1-6; TRBD1 is a possible D gene (6 bases). Germline V gives CDR1 GTSNPN, CDR2 SVGIG (reference sequence). The CDR3 is made up of 16 amino acids. Here the CDR3 reads CAWGPARPGAQSLLHF. The CDR3 DNA reads as TGTGCCTGGGGCCCGGCACGGCCAGGGGCTCAATCACTCCTCCACTTT. The complete variable domain, with remaining parts taken from reference TRBV30 and TRBJ1-6, reads SQTIHQWPATLVQPVGSPLSLECTVEGTSNPNLYWYRQAAGRGLQLLFYSVGIGQISSEVPQNLSASRPQDRQFILSSKKLLLSDSGFYLCAWGPARPGAQSLLHFGNGTRLTVT.

This clonotype showed up just once. This sequence joins TRBV11-2 and TRBJ2-3, with D uncertain. The CDR3 runs to 12 residues. Trimming left V 2 bases short and J 6 bases short, with 6 bases between. The germline CDR1 and CDR2 sequences are SGHAT and FQNNGV. CDR3 sequence (DNA): TGTGCCAGCAGCTTAAATATGGATACGCAGTATTTT. This translates into CASSLNMDTQYF. Full variable domain (outside the CDR3, taken from reference TRBV11-2 and TRBJ2-3): EAGVAQSPRYKIIEKRQSVAFWCNPISGHATLYWYQQILGQGPKLLIQFQNNGVVDDSQLPKDRFSAERLKGVDSTLKIQPAKLEDSAVYLCASSLNMDTQYFGPGTRLTVL.

This clonotype was recorded a few times. Its ends do not fully match the called genes, so a read error is possible. The chain links TRBV12-3 or TRBV12-4 to TRBJ2-3, with 12 bases that match TRBD2. The CDR3 sequence is 14 residues long. The CDR3 here is CASTRTSGMDTRYF. The CDR3 nucleotides read TGTGCCAGCACCAGGACTAGCGGGATGGATACGCGGTATTTT.

The genes are TRBV6-5 and TRBJ1-1, with a possible D match to TRBD1 (5 bases). The V and J ends lost 11 bases and 5 bases respectively, with 21 bases between them. Germline CDR1 is MNHEY and CDR2 is SVGAGI. This CDR3 contains 14 residues. CDR3 in DNA: TGTGCCGGCGGCGAATCCCGGGGCGAAACTGAAGCTTTCTTT. It encodes CAGGESRGETEAFF.

Here the CDR3 reads CSVSGEAGNTIYF. CDR3 in DNA: TGCAGCGTGTCGGGGGAGGCCGGAAACACCATATATTTT. The chain links TRBV29-1 to TRBJ1-3; weak D call: TRBD1 (5 bases). CDR3 length: 13 residues. The ends were cut back, 6 bases at V and 4 bases at J, with 13 bases in the middle. The germline CDR1 and CDR2 sequences are SQVTM and ANQGSEA.

V and J are TRBV20-1 and TRBJ1-2, with D perhaps TRBD1 (6 bases). V lost 6 bases and J 4 bases, leaving 21 bases between the germline ends. Germline CDR1 reads DFQATT; CDR2 reads SNEGSKA (reference sequence). The CDR3 loop spans 15 amino acids. CDR3 in amino acids: CSAGDQSRTAYGYTF. DNA for the CDR3: TGCAGTGCCGGAGATCAATCTCGGACAGCCTATGGCTACACCTTC.

The chain links TRBV29-1 to TRBJ2-7, with unresolved D. The CDR3 is made up of 11 amino acids. The V gene lost 3 bases and the J gene lost 6 bases, with 9 bases spanning the gap. CDR1 is SQVTM, CDR2 ANQGSEA, per germline. The CDR3 DNA is TGCAGCGTTGAGATCCGAGGCGAGCAGTACTTC. Translating it yields CSVEIRGEQYF.

This clonotype appeared many times. V and J are TRBV6-5 and TRBJ2-1; D may match TRBD1 or TRBD2 (6 bases each). Germline-derived CDR1 and CDR2 are MNHEY and SVGAGI. V was trimmed by 5 bases and J by 10 bases, leaving 15 bases between them. The CDR3 loop spans 13 amino acids. The CDR3 sequence is CASSRTAAGEQFF. The CDR3 nucleotides read TGTGCCAGCAGTCGGACAGCGGCGGGGGAGCAGTTCTTC.